The 28 T cell receptor beta chains presented below share a single source sample, sequenced in a study of T cell repertoires in cytomegalovirus infection. MiXCR was run by TCRdb on the reads, yielding one entry per CDR3 protein. Among 230,000 or so distinct CDR3 sequences, approximately 17% were seen once, and the ten largest hold about 45%. Sequenced: CD8+ T cells from PBMCs. These receptors were taken from a human donor in good health (CMV status not recorded). Some clones in this sample may be carry-over from other donors' samples.

The chain carries TRBV28 and TRBJ2-1, with 9 bases identical to TRBD2. The ends lost 4 bases at V and 8 bases at J; junction bases unmatched: 15. This CDR3 is built from 17 residues. Germline loops: CDR1 MDHEN, CDR2 SYDVKM. In DNA form, the CDR3 reads TGTGCCAGCAGTTCTCCCTTGACTAGCGGCGTTTTCGATGAGCAGTTCTTC. Protein product: CASSSPLTSGVFDEQFF.

This clonotype was counted only a few times. This sequence joins TRBV7-9 and TRBJ2-2, with D tentatively TRBD1 (6 bases). V lost 8 bases, J lost 1 base, and 11 bases lay in between. CDR3 length equals 14 residues. CDR1 is SEHNR and CDR2 is FQNEAQ in the germline V gene (reference sequence). In DNA, the CDR3 is TGTGCCAGCGAACCGACAGGGAACACCGGGGAGCTGTTTTTT. Translated, it gives CASEPTGNTGELFF.

This clonotype was seen a few times. The CDR3 nucleotides read TGTGCCATCACACCAGGGGGGTTATACAATGAGCAGTTCTTC. Translated, it gives CAITPGGLYNEQFF. The chain has TRBV10-3 and TRBJ2-1; possible D gene TRBD1, 7 bases. From germline, CDR1 is ENHRY and CDR2 SYGVKD. The CDR3 spans 14 residues. Trimming cost V 7 bases and J 4 bases, with 14 bases left between them.

There are many counts of this clonotype. The chain joins TRBV6-5 to TRBJ1-2; D unclear. Trimming stripped 0 bases from V and 6 bases from J, with 8 bases between. The CDR3 length is 13 residues. Germline V gene data show CDR1 as MNHEY and CDR2 as SVGAGI. Here the CDR3 DNA reads TGTGCCAGCAGTTACTCTGCCCAGAATGGCTACACCTTC. It yields the protein CASSYSAQNGYTF.

There are many counts of this clonotype. The J gene is TRBJ2-1, the V gene TRBV28; 7 nucleotides align to TRBD1. Germline V CDR1 and CDR2: MDHEN, SYDVKM. V lost 3 bases, J lost 3 bases, and 8 bases stayed unmatched. The CDR3 sequence is 16 residues long. DNA for the CDR3: TGTGCCAGCAGTTTCGAGACAGGGTCTTTCTACAATGAGCAGTTCTTC. Translation gives CASSFETGSFYNEQFF.

This clonotype was counted between two and nine times. The rearrangement uses TRBV28 and TRBJ2-7, with D maybe TRBD1 (6 bases). The CDR3 has 20 residues. The ends were cut back, 2 bases at V and 3 bases at J, with 29 bases in the middle. The germline V gene has CDR1 MDHEN and CDR2 SYDVKM. The CDR3 DNA follows: TGTGCCAGCAGTTTACTGGGGGCTACCTTAGGGTCTGGCCAAATCTACGAGCAGTACTTC. The encoded protein is CASSLLGATLGSGQIYEQYF.

Comment on this clonotype: The conserved phenylalanine or tryptophan is not found at the CDR3 terminus, so this likely reflects a read error. The chain employs TRBV7-3 and TRBJ2-7, with 9 bases matching TRBD1. Germline assignment: CDR1 SGHTA and CDR2 FQGTGA. This CDR3 contains 14 residues. Trimming at V came to 4 bases and at J to 3 bases, leaving 4 bases not matched to a gene. CDR3 in amino acids: CASSSEGQGYEQYL. CDR3 sequence (DNA): TGTGCCAGCAGCTCAGAGGGACAGGGCTACGAGCAGTACCTC.

The rearrangement links TRBV6-2 or TRBV6-3 to TRBJ2-7; D unresolved. This CDR3 has 11 residues. The V gene's germline CDR1 is MNHEY and CDR2 SVGEGT. V was cut by 6 bases and J by 7 bases, with 10 bases left in between. This CDR3 reads CASRANGEQYF. CDR3 bases: TGTGCCAGCAGGGCGAATGGGGAGCAGTACTTC.

Here the CDR3 reads CASSLGQGVDEQFF. CDR3 nucleotide sequence: TGCGCCAGCAGCTTGGGTCAGGGAGTCGATGAGCAGTTCTTC. This chain uses TRBV5-1 with TRBJ2-1, with D perhaps being TRBD1 or TRBD2 (5 bases each). Germline-derived CDR1 and CDR2 are SGHRS and YFSETQ. V gave up 0 bases and J gave up 8 bases, with 12 bases separating them. The CDR3 totals 14 residues.

This clonotype was counted at least ten times. The chain carries TRBV7-2 and TRBJ1-6; 7 positions match TRBD1. Germline trimming cut 5 bases from V and 7 bases from J; bases unmatched to any gene: 8. From germline, CDR1 is SGHTA and CDR2 FQGNSA. The CDR3 is 15 residues long. This CDR3 is CASSTRQGSNSPLHF. The CDR3, as DNA: TGTGCCAGCAGCACCAGACAGGGATCCAATTCACCCCTCCACTTT.

In this sample, this clonotype turned up a few times. CDR3 sequence: CATDSPSTDTQYF. The CDR3 nucleotides read TGTGCCACCGACAGCCCCAGCACAGATACGCAGTATTTT. This chain joins TRBV6-2 or TRBV6-3 and TRBJ2-3; tentatively, D is TRBD1 (5 bases). Germline CDR1 reads MNHEY; CDR2 reads SVGEGT. With 10 bases removed from V and 0 bases from J, the gap between germline ends came to 11 bases. The CDR3 covers 13 residues.

This clonotype was found many times. The gene calls are TRBV6-1 and TRBJ1-2; D is unresolved. The CDR3 has 17 residues. Germline V gene data show CDR1 as MNHNS and CDR2 as SASEGT. Trimming shortened V by 6 bases and J by 0 bases, and 20 bases separated the two germline ends. The CDR3 protein is CASRENLDQNSNYGYTF. DNA for the CDR3: TGTGCCAGCAGAGAGAACCTAGACCAAAACTCTAACTATGGCTACACCTTC.

This clonotype was found a few times. The chain employs TRBV7-9 and TRBJ2-3; the match to TRBD2 covers 12 bases. V shed 1 base, J shed 8 bases, and the junction held 10 bases outside the gene matches. The CDR3 is made up of 17 amino acids. Germline CDR1 reads SEHNR; CDR2 reads FQNEAQ (reference sequence). The CDR3 loop reads CASSLDLAGGPDPTQYF. In nucleotides, the CDR3 is TGTGCCAGCAGCTTAGACCTAGCGGGGGGGCCTGATCCTACGCAGTATTTT.

This sequence joins TRBV7-8 and TRBJ2-7; the D gene is possibly TRBD2 (5 bases). V lost 3 bases, J lost 2 bases, and 11 bases lay in between. The CDR3 length is 14 residues. Germline CDR1 and CDR2: SGHVS and FQNEAQ. CDR3 loop: CASSLENGAYEQYF. In DNA form, the CDR3 reads TGTGCCAGCAGCTTGGAAAACGGGGCCTACGAGCAGTACTTC.

This clonotype showed up just once. The chain joins TRBV5-6 to TRBJ2-7; D uncertain. Germline loops: CDR1 SGHDT, CDR2 YYEEEE. This CDR3 contains 15 residues. V lost 1 base, J lost 0 bases, and 11 bases lay in between. The CDR3 sequence is CASSLIPGSSYEQYF. CDR3 in DNA: TGTGCCAGCAGCTTGATCCCGGGCAGCTCCTACGAGCAGTACTTC.

In its sample, this clonotype ranks as medium-sized (0.01 to 0.1%). This sequence joins TRBV15 and TRBJ2-6; D possibly corresponds to TRBD2 (6 bases). Germline V gene data show CDR1 as LNHNV and CDR2 as YYDKDF (reference sequence). The CDR3 sequence is 19 residues long. The V gene lost 0 bases and the J gene lost 0 bases, with 15 bases spanning the gap. The CDR3 region has the DNA TGTGCCACCAGCAGAGATCAGGACGGAGGGACCTCTGGGGCCAACGTCCTGACTTTC. Translation gives CATSRDQDGGTSGANVLTF.

This rearrangement joins TRBV5-6 to TRBJ2-4; no reliable D call. There are 16 residues in the CDR3. The V gene's germline CDR1 is SGHDT and CDR2 YYEEEE. V gave up 2 bases and J gave up 0 bases, with 12 bases separating them. CDR3 nucleotides: TGTGCCAGCAGCTTTGCTGCCGTTCTAGCCAAAAACATTCAGTACTTC. Amino acid sequence: CASSFAAVLAKNIQYF.

This clonotype was observed many times. The genes are TRBV28 and TRBJ1-5, with TRBD1 as a possible D gene (5 bases). Germline values: CDR1 MDHEN, CDR2 SYDVKM. V was clipped by 2 bases and J by 1 base, with 9 bases between them. The CDR3 loop spans 15 amino acids. The CDR3 loop reads CASSLRQGSNQPQHF. For the CDR3, the DNA is TGTGCCAGCAGTTTAAGGCAGGGCAGCAATCAGCCCCAGCATTTT. Full variable domain (rest looked up from reference TRBV28 and TRBJ1-5): DVKVTQSSRYLVKRTGEKVFLECVQDMDHENMFWYRQDPGLGLRLIYFSYDVKMKEKGDIPEGYSVSREKKERFSLILESASTNQTSMYLCASSLRQGSNQPQHFGDGTRLSIL.

V is TRBV6-6 and J is TRBJ2-7, with D possibly TRBD2 on 5 matching bases. Germline loops: CDR1 MNHNY, CDR2 SVGAGI (reference sequence). This CDR3 spans 16 amino acids. Trimming took off 0 bases at V and 5 bases at J, with 17 bases between the two ends. CDR3 region: CASSYSKESPGDEQYF. CDR3 in DNA: TGTGCCAGCAGTTACTCGAAGGAGAGTCCCGGGGACGAGCAGTACTTC.

This clonotype has at least ten counts. The chain uses TRBV10-2 and TRBJ1-5, with a possible D match to TRBD1 (5 bases). Germline values: CDR1 WSHSY, CDR2 SAAADI. V lost 4 bases and J 5 bases, leaving 9 bases between the germline ends. This CDR3 comprises 13 residues. The CDR3 reads CASSGDSYQPQHF. CDR3 DNA sequence: TGCGCCAGCAGTGGAGACAGCTATCAGCCCCAGCATTTT.

Notes on this clonotype: A much larger clone sits a single nucleotide away, making a read error possible. The rearrangement links TRBV19 to TRBJ2-7; the match to TRBD2 covers 7 bases. Trimming removed 6 bases from V and 2 bases from J; junction bases left unmatched: 4. The V gene's germline CDR1 is LNHDA and CDR2 SQIVND (reference sequence). This CDR3 comprises 13 residues. The CDR3 here is CASRIAGAYEQYF. The CDR3 DNA is TGTGCCAGTAGAATCGCGGGGGCCTACGAGCAGTACTTC.

This clonotype occurred a few times. In DNA form, the CDR3 reads TGTGCCAGCAGCCAAGATATTAGGAGGGGGTTCTGGGAGACCCAGTACTTC. Its translation is CASSQDIRRGFWETQYF. This sequence joins TRBV14 and TRBJ2-5; D may correspond to TRBD1 or TRBD2 (6 bases each). CDR3 length: 17 amino acids. Deletions cut 0 bases from V and 5 bases from J, with 19 bases between. Germline CDR1 reads SGHDN; CDR2 reads FVKESK.

This clonotype was picked up a small number of times. The chain has TRBV2 and TRBJ1-2, with a tentative D call TRBD1 (5 bases). Deletions cut 7 bases from V and 5 bases from J, with 26 bases between. There are 17 residues in the CDR3. Germline assignment: CDR1 SNHLY and CDR2 FYNNEI. Here the CDR3 reads CASTEGWQGYSIYGYTF. The DNA of the CDR3 is TGTGCCAGCACCGAAGGGTGGCAGGGCTATTCTATTTATGGCTACACCTTC.

This clonotype was seen more than once but under ten times. This chain uses TRBV29-1 with TRBJ1-1; no clear D. CDR1 and CDR2 (germline): SQVTM, ANQGSEA. The V and J ends lost 4 bases and 3 bases respectively, with 18 bases between them. The CDR3 length is 15 residues. The CDR3 region has the DNA TGCAGCGTTGGGAGGAAGGGAGCAACTTACACTGAAGCTTTCTTT. This translates into CSVGRKGATYTEAFF.

This clonotype was picked up a small number of times. This chain uses TRBV5-4 with TRBJ2-7; 7 bases are shared with TRBD1. The CDR3 extends over 13 amino acids. V lost 2 bases, J lost 2 bases, and 1 base stayed unmatched. CDR1 and CDR2 (germline): SGHNT, YYREEE (reference sequence). CDR3 amino acids: CASSFQGAYEQYF. CDR3 bases: TGTGCCAGCAGCTTCCAGGGGGCCTACGAGCAGTACTTC.

The chain links TRBV23-1 to TRBJ2-7; possibly TRBD1 for D (6 bases). TRBV23-1 is an open reading frame whose function is uncertain. The V end was cut by 10 bases, the J end by 3 bases, with 19 bases between. This CDR3 spans 14 amino acids. The CDR3 sequence is CAIAKDSQSYEQYF. CDR3 DNA: TGCGCCATCGCAAAGGACAGCCAAAGCTACGAGCAGTACTTC.

This clonotype was seen a few times. The gene calls are TRBV28 and TRBJ2-6; 9 nucleotides line up with TRBD1. Germline values: CDR1 MDHEN, CDR2 SYDVKM. J lost 0 bases, V lost 5 bases, and 5 bases had no gene match. The CDR3 length is 17 residues. This CDR3 is CASSTGQGYSGANVLTF. Here the CDR3 DNA reads TGTGCCAGCAGTACGGGACAGGGCTACTCTGGGGCCAACGTCCTGACTTTC.

V and J are TRBV7-9 and TRBJ2-2; D is possibly TRBD1 (5 bases). V was trimmed by 5 bases and J by 5 bases, leaving 9 bases between them. The CDR3 contains 13 residues. Germline V gene data show CDR1 as SEHNR and CDR2 as FQNEAQ (reference sequence). The CDR3 loop is CASSPRQTGELFF. CDR3 DNA: TGTGCCAGCAGCCCGAGACAGACCGGGGAGCTGTTTTTT.